These 17 T cell receptor beta chains were sequenced from one sample in a study of Graves' ophthalmopathy and Graves' hyperthyroidism. Amplification targeted the TCR beta CDR3 regions, with RNA transcripts as the source material. The first-round RT-PCR employed HTBI primers together with the Qiagen OneStep RT-PCR kit. A multiplex PCR was then performed as the second round. TCRdb passed the multiplex PCR reads through MiXCR, listing each CDR3 protein once. The sample holds about 590,000 distinct CDR3 sequences; under 45% are singletons and the top ten take over 3.5%. The specimen sequenced was peripheral blood or thyroid tissue (not recorded which). These receptors originate from an adult man with Graves' hyperthyroidism.

This clonotype was picked up many times. This rearrangement joins TRBV9 to TRBJ1-3; TRBD1 agrees at 8 bases. Trimming took 7 bases from V and 4 from J; bases not matched to a gene: 10. The CDR3 is 15 residues long. Per germline, CDR1 SGDLS and CDR2 YYNGEE. The CDR3 nucleotides read TGTGCCAGCTCAACGACAGGGGAGGCGGGAAACACCATATATTTT. It translates to CASSTTGEAGNTIYF.

At least ten counts were recorded for this clonotype. J is TRBJ2-7 and V is TRBV25-1; the match to TRBD1 covers 9 bases. Trimming at V came to 3 bases and at J to 2 bases, leaving 5 bases not matched to a gene. This CDR3 comprises 15 residues. The germline V gene encodes CDR1 MGHDK and CDR2 SYGVNS. The CDR3 sequence is CASSDTGTGTYEQYF. In DNA form, the CDR3 reads TGTGCCAGCAGTGATACCGGGACAGGGACCTACGAGCAGTACTTC.

There are many counts of this clonotype. The chain is built from TRBV5-1 and TRBJ1-5; D is unresolved. Trimming took off 0 bases at V and 7 bases at J, with 8 bases between the two ends. Germline assignment: CDR1 SGHRS and CDR2 YFSETQ. The CDR3 runs to 13 residues. The CDR3 region has the DNA TGCGCCAGCAGCTTGGCCAGGAGGCAGCCCCAGCATTTT. Translated, it gives CASSLARRQPQHF.

The table lists this clonotype with many counts. An end of the junction does not agree with germline; a read error may underlie this. The rearrangement joins TRBV7-2 to TRBJ2-2; no definite D call. The CDR3 loop spans 13 amino acids. Germline V gene data show CDR1 as SGHTA and CDR2 as FQGNSA. CDR3 residues: CASSLGSLGELFF. CDR3 nucleotide sequence: TGTGCCAGCAGTTTAGGGTCGTTAGGGGAGCTGTTTTTT.

This clonotype occurred many times. This rearrangement joins TRBV10-3 to TRBJ1-1, with 8 bases aligning to TRBD1. The length of the CDR3 is 15 residues. The germline V gene encodes CDR1 ENHRY and CDR2 SYGVKD. Trimming cost V 3 bases and J 4 bases; bases outside gene matches: 7. DNA for the CDR3: TGTGCCATCAGTGAAATGACAGGGGAGGGCACTGAAGCTTTCTTT. This translates into CAISEMTGEGTEAFF.

The chain is built from TRBV2 and TRBJ1-1; TRBD1 is a possible D gene (6 bases). The CDR3 spans 11 residues. Between the trimmed V and J ends, which lost 6 bases and 8 bases, there was a span of 10 bases. Germline lookup yields CDR1 SNHLY and CDR2 FYNNEI. CDR3 DNA sequence: TGTGCCAGCAGCGTGGACAGAGAAGCTTTCTTT. Protein: CASSVDREAFF.

Comments on this clonotype: A much larger clone lies a single base off, so this may be a read error. The J gene is TRBJ2-5, the V gene TRBV5-1, with 9 bases fitting TRBD2. From germline, CDR1 is SGHRS and CDR2 YFSETQ. The CDR3 length is 15 residues. The CDR3 coding sequence is TGCGCCGGCAGCTTGGGCCAGCGGGGGGAAGAGACCCAGTACTTC. It specifies CAGSLGQRGEETQYF.

The chain carries TRBV7-3 and TRBJ2-1; TRBD2 agrees at 7 bases. CDR3 length: 15 amino acids. The V gene end was trimmed by 1 base and the J gene end by 4 bases; junction bases not matched to a gene: 4. The V gene's germline CDR1 is SGHTA and CDR2 FQGTGA. This CDR3 is CASSLMGGGYNEQFF. For the CDR3, the DNA is TGTGCCAGCAGCTTAATGGGGGGGGGGTACAATGAGCAGTTCTTC.

This clonotype appeared a few times. V gene TRBV15 combines with J gene TRBJ1-6; 7 nucleotides agree with TRBD1. The CDR3 spans 19 residues. The V gene end was trimmed by 1 base and the J gene end by 9 bases; junction bases not matched to a gene: 18. Germline lookup yields CDR1 LNHNV and CDR2 YYDKDF (reference sequence). The CDR3 nucleotides read TGTGCCACCAGCAGAGCGGACCCGGGACAGATACATCTCGTTTCACCCCTCCACTTT. This codes for CATSRADPGQIHLVSPLHF.

This rearrangement joins TRBV5-1 to TRBJ1-2; TRBD1 might be the D (5 bases). Germline V lookup: CDR1 SGHRS, CDR2 YFSETQ. This CDR3 is built from 12 residues. Trimming cost V 1 base and J 8 bases, with 9 bases left between them. CDR3 residues: CASSLLGEGYTF. CDR3 DNA sequence: TGCGCCAGCAGCTTGTTAGGGGAAGGCTACACCTTC.

The table lists this clonotype with many counts. CDR3 nucleotides: TGTGCCAGCAGCTCTGGGACAGGGAGGGAAGAGACCCAGTACTTC. It is translated as CASSSGTGREETQYF. The rearrangement links TRBV7-8 to TRBJ2-5, with TRBD1 matching over 9 bases. The trim removed 4 bases at V and 3 bases at J, leaving 6 bases unmatched. Germline V CDR1 and CDR2: SGHVS, FQNEAQ. The CDR3 runs 15 residues.

This clonotype was counted a few times. The rearrangement links TRBV10-2 to TRBJ2-1; D remains unclear. The V gene lost 2 bases and the J gene lost 10 bases, with 9 bases spanning the gap. This CDR3 has 12 amino acids. CDR1 is WSHSY, CDR2 SAAADI, per germline. The CDR3, as DNA: TGCGCCAGCAGTGAGCTGGTGACGGAGCAGTTCTTC. This translates into CASSELVTEQFF.

The chain uses TRBV7-9 and TRBJ2-6; D unresolved. The CDR3 covers 16 residues. Germline values: CDR1 SEHNR, CDR2 FQNEAQ (reference sequence). V was clipped by 8 bases and J by 2 bases, with 16 bases between them. Here the CDR3 DNA reads TGTGCCAGCTCACCAAATCAAGGTACTGGGGCCAACGTCCTGACTTTC. It specifies CASSPNQGTGANVLTF.

This clonotype was observed at least ten times. The chain joins TRBV12-3 or TRBV12-4 to TRBJ1-4; no definite D call. V lost 5 bases and J lost 9, with 13 bases in between. The length of the CDR3 is 13 residues. In nucleotides, the CDR3 is TGTGCCAGCAGTCGGGTCCAAGGGCAAAAACTGTTTTTT. It codes for CASSRVQGQKLFF.

This clonotype was observed at least ten times. The V and J genes are TRBV20-1 and TRBJ1-2; 8 positions agree with TRBD1. The germline V gene has CDR1 DFQATT and CDR2 SNEGSKA (reference sequence). V gave up 3 bases and J gave up 1 base; unmatched junction bases: 10. The CDR3 is made up of 16 amino acids. As DNA, the CDR3 is TGCAGTGCTAGGGTCCAGGGGGCTGCTATTAACTATGGCTACACCTTC. Translated, it gives CSARVQGAAINYGYTF.

This clonotype was counted between two and nine times. CDR3 coding DNA: TGTGCCAGCAGCCAAGTACCTCTCGTGGGGACCGGGGAGCTGTTTTTT. It translates to CASSQVPLVGTGELFF. The J gene is TRBJ2-2, the V gene TRBV14; no clear D gene. Germline CDR1 reads SGHDN; CDR2 reads FVKESK. The CDR3 sequence is 16 residues long. Trimming removed 1 base at V and 5 bases at J, with 14 bases between.

This clonotype came up many times. The chain links TRBV10-3 to TRBJ1-5; D unclear. In germline, CDR1 is ENHRY, CDR2 SYGVKD. The CDR3 contains 13 residues. The ends were cut back, 4 bases at V and 1 base at J, with 5 bases in the middle. The CDR3 DNA sequence: TGTGCCATCAGTGGCACAAGCAATCAGCCCCAGCATTTT. This sequence encodes CAISGTSNQPQHF.